Listed below are T cell receptor beta chains from one sample, sequenced in a study of response to subunit inactivated influenza vaccine. TCRdb reprocessed the RT-PCR reads via MiXCR and lists one record per CDR3 protein. Here the sample spans 400,000 to 650,000 distinct CDR3 sequences, more than 7% being singletons. Sample: PBMCs from blood, taken roughly 24 months after vaccination. These receptors all come from a man between 50 and 69 years old who received an inactivated influenza vaccine. The CDR3 runs from the conserved cysteine through the conserved F or W. The order of the fields is clone size, D gene, V gene, J gene, CDR3 DNA, CDR3 protein. A D gene is named only where the DNA matches it firmly. Some rows mark clone size as missing; the rest say once, few, many or name a class of expanded clone.

clone size: many; D gene: TRBD1; V gene: TRBV12-3/TRBV12-4; J gene: TRBJ2-2; CDR3 DNA: TGTGCCAGCAGCTTGGGACAGTACACCGGGGAGCTGTTTTTT; CDR3 protein: CASSLGQYTGELFF
clone size: NA; D gene: TRBD1; V gene: TRBV6-5; J gene: TRBJ2-1; CDR3 DNA: TGTGCCAGCAGTTATCGGACAGGGGGCATAGGGGGCTCCTACAATGAGCAGTTCTTC; CDR3 protein: CASSYRTGGIGGSYNEQFF
clone size: few; D gene: TRBD2; V gene: TRBV13; J gene: TRBJ2-1; CDR3 DNA: TGTGCCAGCAGCTTACGATCCGGGACTAGATTCCATCCTGAGCAGTTCTTC; CDR3 protein: CASSLRSGTRFHPEQFF
clone size: few; D gene: NA; V gene: TRBV4-3; J gene: TRBJ2-7; CDR3 DNA: TGCGCCAGCAGCCAAGATCTGCTTCCCTACGAGCAGTACTTC; CDR3 protein: CASSQDLLPYEQYF
clone size: many; D gene: TRBD1; V gene: TRBV28; J gene: TRBJ2-4; CDR3 DNA: TGTGCCAGCAGTCCCCCGGACAGGGGTAACATTCAGTACTTC; CDR3 protein: CASSPPDRGNIQYF
clone size: few; D gene: NA; V gene: TRBV20-1; J gene: TRBJ2-5; CDR3 DNA: TGCAGTGCTAGCCCAGGGGTCGAGACCCAGTACTTC; CDR3 protein: CSASPGVETQYF
clone size: NA; D gene: NA; V gene: TRBV24-1; J gene: TRBJ2-5; CDR3 DNA: TGTGCCACCAGTGCCGCCCTGGGTCCTCAAGAGACCCAGTACTTC; CDR3 protein: CATSAALGPQETQYF
clone size: few; D gene: TRBD2; V gene: TRBV12-3/TRBV12-4; J gene: TRBJ2-7; CDR3 DNA: TGTGCCAGCAGCACAACCCCCGGGACTAGCGGGCAGTACTTC; CDR3 protein: CASSTTPGTSGQYF
clone size: many; D gene: NA; V gene: TRBV10-3; J gene: TRBJ2-2; CDR3 DNA: TGTGCCATCAGTGAGTCGAATAAACCCGCGAACACCGGGGAGCTGTTTTTT; CDR3 protein: CAISESNKPANTGELFF
clone size: few; D gene: TRBD2; V gene: TRBV4-1; J gene: TRBJ2-3; CDR3 DNA: TGCGCCAGCAGCCAAGAGACGACTAGCCCCACAGATACGCAGTATTTT; CDR3 protein: CASSQETTSPTDTQYF
clone size: NA; D gene: NA; V gene: TRBV18; J gene: TRBJ2-4; CDR3 DNA: TGTGCCAGCTCACCTCAAGGCTCGGGTATGACCAAAAACATTCAGTACTTC; CDR3 protein: CASSPQGSGMTKNIQYF
clone size: once; D gene: NA; V gene: TRBV11-2; J gene: TRBJ2-3; CDR3 DNA: TGTGCCAGCAGCTTGGGTCTCACGGGACGCACAGATACGCAGTATTTT; CDR3 protein: CASSLGLTGRTDTQYF
clone size: many; D gene: TRBD2; V gene: TRBV5-1; J gene: TRBJ2-1; CDR3 DNA: TGCGCCAGCAGCTTGGGGACTAGCGGGGGCTACAATGAGCAGTTCTTC; CDR3 protein: CASSLGTSGGYNEQFF
clone size: few; D gene: TRBD2; V gene: TRBV6-1; J gene: TRBJ2-7; CDR3 DNA: TGTGCCAGTATATCACTAGCGGGATACTCCTACGAGCAGTACTTC; CDR3 protein: CASISLAGYSYEQYF
clone size: NA; D gene: NA; V gene: TRBV21-1; J gene: TRBJ2-7; CDR3 DNA: TGTGCCAGCAACCTGGACAGGGATCACGAGCAGTACTTC; CDR3 protein: CASNLDRDHEQYF
clone size: few; D gene: NA; V gene: TRBV6-5; J gene: TRBJ2-1; CDR3 DNA: TGTGCCAGCAGTTACTCGAACGGACAAGACAATGAGCAGTTCTTC; CDR3 protein: CASSYSNGQDNEQFF
clone size: many; D gene: TRBD2; V gene: TRBV5-1; J gene: TRBJ2-3; CDR3 DNA: TGCGCCAGCAGCTCGGGGAGGGGAGGGGGCACAGATACGCAGTATTTT; CDR3 protein: CASSSGRGGGTDTQYF
clone size: many; D gene: NA; V gene: TRBV29-1; J gene: TRBJ1-1; CDR3 DNA: TGCAGCGCAATAGACAGGAACACTGAAGCTTTCTTT; CDR3 protein: CSAIDRNTEAFF
clone size: few; D gene: NA; V gene: TRBV12-3/TRBV12-4; J gene: TRBJ1-6; CDR3 DNA: TGTGCCAGCGGATCCCGGGAACATAATTCACCCCTCCACTTT; CDR3 protein: CASGSREHNSPLHF
clone size: many; D gene: NA; V gene: TRBV15; J gene: TRBJ2-2; CDR3 DNA: TGTGCCACCAGCAGAGAAGGGGCAATCGGGGAGCTGTTTTTT; CDR3 protein: CATSREGAIGELFF
clone size: many; D gene: NA; V gene: TRBV14; J gene: TRBJ2-5; CDR3 DNA: TGTGCCAGCAGCCAAGCGATCCAAGAGACCCAGTACTTC; CDR3 protein: CASSQAIQETQYF
clone size: NA; D gene: NA; V gene: TRBV4-2; J gene: TRBJ1-1; CDR3 DNA: TGTGCCAGCAGCCAGGGGGGTATGACTGAAGCTTTCTTT; CDR3 protein: CASSQGGMTEAFF
clone size: many; D gene: TRBD2; V gene: TRBV24-1; J gene: TRBJ2-1; CDR3 DNA: TGTGCCACCAGTGACCATCGTAGACTAGCGGGAGTTTCAAATGAGCAGTTCTTC; CDR3 protein: CATSDHRRLAGVSNEQFF
clone size: NA; D gene: TRBD2; V gene: TRBV29-1; J gene: TRBJ2-2; CDR3 DNA: TGCAGCGTGATTGGACTAGATGCCGGGGAGCTGTTTTTT; CDR3 protein: CSVIGLDAGELFF
clone size: NA; D gene: NA; V gene: TRBV7-8; J gene: TRBJ2-1; CDR3 DNA: TGTGCCAGCATCCTGGGGACACAAAACAATGAGCAGTTCTTC; CDR3 protein: CASILGTQNNEQFF
clone size: NA; D gene: NA; V gene: TRBV2; J gene: TRBJ2-3; CDR3 DNA: TGTGCCAGCAGCGGGGCCACAGATACGCAGTATTTT; CDR3 protein: CASSGATDTQYF
clone size: few; D gene: TRBD1; V gene: TRBV5-1; J gene: TRBJ1-5; CDR3 DNA: TGCGCCAGCAGCTTGATGGGACAGATTAATCAGCCCCAGCATTTT; CDR3 protein: CASSLMGQINQPQHF
clone size: NA; D gene: NA; V gene: TRBV27; J gene: TRBJ2-2; CDR3 DNA: TGTGCCAGCAAAGGGCCCGGGGAGCTGTTTTTT; CDR3 protein: CASKGPGELFF
clone size: NA; D gene: NA; V gene: TRBV28; J gene: TRBJ1-2; CDR3 DNA: TGTGCCAGCAGTTTATACCCGGTTAACTATGGCTACACCTTC; CDR3 protein: CASSLYPVNYGYTF
clone size: many; D gene: NA; V gene: TRBV4-1; J gene: TRBJ1-1; CDR3 DNA: TGCGCCAGCAGCCAAGATCGGGGCAATCTGGCAAACACTGAAGCTTTCTTT; CDR3 protein: CASSQDRGNLANTEAFF
clone size: NA; D gene: TRBD1; V gene: TRBV28; J gene: TRBJ2-7; CDR3 DNA: TGTGCCAGCCGTTCGTTGGACAGGGACGAGCAGTACTTC; CDR3 protein: CASRSLDRDEQYF
clone size: many; D gene: NA; V gene: TRBV28; J gene: TRBJ2-3; CDR3 DNA: TGTGCCAGCAGTGACCCACGATTCGGCCTTTCATCTAGCACAGATACGCAGTATTTT; CDR3 protein: CASSDPRFGLSSSTDTQYF
clone size: few; D gene: TRBD1; V gene: TRBV20-1; J gene: TRBJ2-5; CDR3 DNA: TGCAGTGGAAGACAGGGGATTAAAGAGACCCAGTACTTC; CDR3 protein: CSGRQGIKETQYF
clone size: NA; D gene: NA; V gene: TRBV29-1; J gene: TRBJ2-5; CDR3 DNA: TGCAGCAGTGCAGGAGGGGAAGAGACCCAGTACTTC; CDR3 protein: CSSAGGEETQYF
clone size: many; D gene: NA; V gene: TRBV12-3/TRBV12-4; J gene: TRBJ2-7; CDR3 DNA: TGTGCCAGCAGTGGGCGCTACGAGCAGTACTTC; CDR3 protein: CASSGRYEQYF
clone size: few; D gene: NA; V gene: TRBV12-3/TRBV12-4; J gene: TRBJ1-2; CDR3 DNA: TGTGCCAGCAGTTTACCAGGGCATGGCTACACCTTC; CDR3 protein: CASSLPGHGYTF
clone size: NA; D gene: NA; V gene: TRBV20-1; J gene: TRBJ1-4; CDR3 DNA: TGCAGTGCTAGTAAGCGGGGCGGTGAAAAACTGTTTTTT; CDR3 protein: CSASKRGGEKLFF
clone size: NA; D gene: NA; V gene: TRBV4-2; J gene: TRBJ1-2; CDR3 DNA: TGTGCCAGCAGCCAAGAGATCCATGGCTACACCTTC; CDR3 protein: CASSQEIHGYTF
clone size: few; D gene: NA; V gene: TRBV19; J gene: TRBJ1-2; CDR3 DNA: TGTGCCAGTAGTCAACAGGGATATAATGGCTACACCTTC; CDR3 protein: CASSQQGYNGYTF
clone size: NA; D gene: TRBD2; V gene: TRBV27; J gene: TRBJ2-7; CDR3 DNA: TGTGCCAGCAGTGTACTAGCGGGAGATTACGAGCAGTACTTC; CDR3 protein: CASSVLAGDYEQYF
clone size: many; D gene: NA; V gene: TRBV6-5; J gene: TRBJ2-1; CDR3 DNA: TGTGCCAGCAGTCACCGAGGACCGGGACACGAGAGGAGTGAGCAGTTCTTC; CDR3 protein: CASSHRGPGHERSEQFF
clone size: NA; D gene: TRBD1; V gene: TRBV20-1; J gene: TRBJ1-5; CDR3 DNA: TGCAGTGCTGGCCCCGGGACAGGGTATCAGCCCCAGCATTTT; CDR3 protein: CSAGPGTGYQPQHF
clone size: NA; D gene: TRBD2; V gene: TRBV20-1; J gene: TRBJ2-3; CDR3 DNA: TGCAGTGCTCCCGGACTAGCGGGAGGATTAGCTACTAGCACAGATACGCAGTATTTT; CDR3 protein: CSAPGLAGGLATSTDTQYF
clone size: few; D gene: NA; V gene: TRBV5-6; J gene: TRBJ1-3; CDR3 DNA: TGTGCCAGCAGCGCTGTATCGGCCGGAAACACCATATATTTT; CDR3 protein: CASSAVSAGNTIYF
clone size: NA; D gene: NA; V gene: TRBV20-1; J gene: TRBJ1-5; CDR3 DNA: TGCAGTGCCCTAGGGATGAATAGCAATCAGCCCCAGCATTTT; CDR3 protein: CSALGMNSNQPQHF
clone size: many; D gene: NA; V gene: TRBV7-8; J gene: TRBJ2-7; CDR3 DNA: TGTGCCAGCAGCATCCAAGCGACACCTTACGAGCAGTACTTC; CDR3 protein: CASSIQATPYEQYF
clone size: few; D gene: NA; V gene: TRBV6-2/TRBV6-3; J gene: TRBJ2-6; CDR3 DNA: TGTGCCAGCAGCACCTATACCGGGGCCAGGTCTAGCTCTGGGGCCAACGTCCTGACTTTC; CDR3 protein: CASSTYTGARSSSGANVLTF
clone size: NA; D gene: NA; V gene: TRBV5-6; J gene: TRBJ1-1; CDR3 DNA: TGTGCCAGCAGCTACCTCCAGGGTGAAGCTTTCTTT; CDR3 protein: CASSYLQGEAFF
clone size: NA; D gene: TRBD2; V gene: TRBV11-2; J gene: TRBJ2-1; CDR3 DNA: TGTGCCAGCAGCCCCAGGTCTAGCGGGTATGGGCCTGGATCCAATGAGCAGTTCTTC; CDR3 protein: CASSPRSSGYGPGSNEQFF
clone size: few; D gene: TRBD1; V gene: TRBV20-1; J gene: TRBJ1-2; CDR3 DNA: TGCAGTGCTAGATCAAGACAGGGTTCCAGTCTGATTAGTGGCTACACCTTC; CDR3 protein: CSARSRQGSSLISGYTF
clone size: many; D gene: NA; V gene: TRBV2; J gene: TRBJ2-7; CDR3 DNA: TGTGCCAGCAGAAGGGACCTCAACTACGAGCAGTACTTC; CDR3 protein: CASRRDLNYEQYF
clone size: NA; D gene: NA; V gene: TRBV29-1; J gene: TRBJ2-5; CDR3 DNA: TGCAGCGCCCACCAGGACACCCTGGCTGGGACCCAGTACTTC; CDR3 protein: CSAHQDTLAGTQYF
clone size: many; D gene: NA; V gene: TRBV5-5; J gene: TRBJ2-7; CDR3 DNA: TGTGCCAGCAGCTCAAGACAGAGCTCCTACGAGCAGTACTTC; CDR3 protein: CASSSRQSSYEQYF